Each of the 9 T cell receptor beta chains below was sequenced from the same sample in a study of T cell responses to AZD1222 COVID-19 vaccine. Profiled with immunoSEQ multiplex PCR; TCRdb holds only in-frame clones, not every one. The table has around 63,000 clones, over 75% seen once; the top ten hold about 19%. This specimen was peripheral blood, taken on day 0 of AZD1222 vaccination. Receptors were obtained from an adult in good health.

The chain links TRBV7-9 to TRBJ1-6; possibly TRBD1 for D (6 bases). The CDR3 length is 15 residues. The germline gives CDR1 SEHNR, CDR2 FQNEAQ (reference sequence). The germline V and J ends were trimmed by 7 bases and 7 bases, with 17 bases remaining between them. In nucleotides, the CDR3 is TGTGCCAGCACCGCCCAAGGGGGTCAAAATTCACCCCTCCACTTT. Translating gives CASTAQGGQNSPLHF. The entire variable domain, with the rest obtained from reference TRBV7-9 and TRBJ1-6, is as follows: DTGVSQNPRHKITKRGQNVTFRCDPISEHNRLYWYRQTLGQGPEFLTYFQNEAQLEKSRLLSDRFSAERPKGSFSTLEIQRTEQGDSAMYLCASTAQGGQNSPLHFGNGTRLTVT.

The DNA for the CDR3 is TGCGCCAGCAGCTTGGAAGGCAGATATAGCACAGATACGCAGTATTTT. This encodes CASSLEGRYSTDTQYF. The genes are TRBV5-1 and TRBJ2-3; D gene uncertain. The germline V gene has CDR1 SGHRS and CDR2 YFSETQ. V was pared by 0 bases and J by 0 bases, with 11 bases between. The CDR3 is made up of 16 amino acids.

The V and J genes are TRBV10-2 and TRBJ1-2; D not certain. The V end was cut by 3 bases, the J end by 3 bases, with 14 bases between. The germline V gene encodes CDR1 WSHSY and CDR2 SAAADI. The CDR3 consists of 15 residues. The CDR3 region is CASSEKTGRDYGYTF. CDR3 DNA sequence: TGCGCCAGCAGTGAAAAAACCGGGCGAGACTATGGCTACACCTTC.

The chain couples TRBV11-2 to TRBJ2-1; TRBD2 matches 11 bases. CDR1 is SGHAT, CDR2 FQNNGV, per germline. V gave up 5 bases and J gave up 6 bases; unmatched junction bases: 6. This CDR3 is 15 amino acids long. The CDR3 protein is CASSPGLAGLNEQFF. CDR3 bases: TGTGCCAGCAGCCCTGGACTAGCGGGCCTCAATGAGCAGTTCTTC.

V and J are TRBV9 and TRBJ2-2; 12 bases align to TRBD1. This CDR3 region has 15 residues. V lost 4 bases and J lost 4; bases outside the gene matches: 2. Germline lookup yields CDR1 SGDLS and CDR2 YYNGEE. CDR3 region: CASSRDRGRTGELFF. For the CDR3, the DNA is TGTGCCAGCAGCAGGGACAGGGGGCGCACCGGGGAGCTGTTTTTT.

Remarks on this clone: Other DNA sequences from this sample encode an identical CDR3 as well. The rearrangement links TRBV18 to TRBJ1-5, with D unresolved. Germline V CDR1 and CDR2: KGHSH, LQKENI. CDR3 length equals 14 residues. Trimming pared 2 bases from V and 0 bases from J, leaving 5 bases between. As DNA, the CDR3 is TGTGCCAGCTCACCAGATTATAGCAATCAGCCCCAGCATTTT. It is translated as CASSPDYSNQPQHF.

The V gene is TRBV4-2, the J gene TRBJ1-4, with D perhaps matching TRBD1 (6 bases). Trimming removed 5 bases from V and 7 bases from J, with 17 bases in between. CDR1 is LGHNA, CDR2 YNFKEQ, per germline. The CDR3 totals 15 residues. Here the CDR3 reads CASSSRTAGVEKLFF. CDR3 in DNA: TGTGCCAGCAGCTCCAGGACAGCGGGGGTTGAAAAACTGTTTTTT.

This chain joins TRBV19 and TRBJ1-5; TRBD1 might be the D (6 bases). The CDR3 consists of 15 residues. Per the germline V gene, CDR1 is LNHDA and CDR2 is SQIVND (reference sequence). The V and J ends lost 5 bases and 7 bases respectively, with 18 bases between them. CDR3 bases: TGTGCCAGTAGTCCTAACAGAGGGGGAGGACAGCCCCAGCATTTT. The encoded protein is CASSPNRGGGQPQHF.

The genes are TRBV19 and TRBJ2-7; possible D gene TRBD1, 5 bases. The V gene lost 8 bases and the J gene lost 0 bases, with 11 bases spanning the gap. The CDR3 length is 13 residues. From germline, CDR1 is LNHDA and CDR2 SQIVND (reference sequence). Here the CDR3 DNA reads TGTGCCAGTGAAAAACAGGACTCCTACGAGCAGTACTTC. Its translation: CASEKQDSYEQYF.